This T cell receptor beta chain emerged from a study of identifying expanded T cells in peripheral blood. V shed 3 bases and J shed 0 bases, with 11 bases lying between them. The germline CDR1 and CDR2 sequences are LGHNA and YSLEER. This CDR3 spans 15 amino acids. Sequenced by immunoSEQ multiplex PCR; TCRdb stores in-frame clones only, minus some. The data hold about 58,000 clones, with around four fifths observed a single time. The sequencing input was blood. The chain carries TRBV4-3 and TRBJ2-5; D is possibly TRBD1 (6 bases). The sequence came from a person aged 18-69 years in good health. In DNA form, the CDR3 reads TGCGCCAGCAGCCACGGACAGAAGTACCAAGAGACCCAGTACTTC. Amino acids: CASSHGQKYQETQYF.